This TCR beta chain was obtained from a study of post-analysis software for immune sequencing data (dated by TCRdb to the mid-2010s). Background for the entire study: Recorded disease courses included relapsing-remitting, secondary progressive and progressive-relapsing multiple sclerosis, with some patients lacking subtype annotation. A subset of samples was prepared in parallel using single-end sample barcoding, then pooled and co-amplified after Illumina adapter ligation. The patient repertoires were compared against about 10 previously published healthy control repertoires obtained from donors aged about 6 to 27 years.

The CDR3, cysteine through phenylalanine, is 16 amino acids long. The DNA shown is the 48-base CDR3, in frame from base 1. CDR1 and CDR2 are read off the germline V gene (reference sequence) as SGHKS and YYEKEE. The trim is 0 bases for V and 1 base for J, with a gap of 12 bases between the germline ends. Beyond this particular receptor, the publication reports: When samples were clustered directly using the F measure, samples prepared in the same batch co-clustered strongly, which prompted a batch-effect correction. The multiple sclerosis patient group was slightly younger than the control group. About 5 TRBV segments, including TRBV5-6, TRBV5-1 and TRBV20-1, were significantly more frequent in patients than controls. Significantly lower normalized Chao1 diversity was found in multiple sclerosis patients than in controls, suggesting substantial peripheral T-cell clonal expansion.

To demonstrate the VDJtools post-analysis software, the study profiled TCR beta repertoires from the peripheral blood of some 13 young patients with multiple sclerosis. The multiple sclerosis patients were children and adolescents ranging in age from roughly 6 to 16 years. On this clonotype itself: Its recognized antigen is unknown. Within one base of it there is no much larger clone, and no base qualities were kept.

Libraries came from PCR. The data were produced on an Illumina HiSeq 2500. To reduce PCR and sequencing biases, unique molecular identifiers were built into the TCR beta cDNA libraries. Roughly 500,000 cDNA molecules were obtained for every 1 to 10 million input T cells, so each molecule roughly corresponded to one T cell. The patient libraries were prepared and sequenced using the same protocol as the earlier healthy control dataset. Samples belonging to the same batch were prepared together, multiplexed and sequenced on a shared HiSeq lane. Concerning the study's data processing: Raw barcoded reads were processed with MIGEC, discarding single-read molecular identifier groups before consensus assembly and CDR3 extraction. Clonotype tables were post-analysed with VDJtools, and diversity was normalized by down-sampling all datasets to the smallest sample size. To correct batch-related cross-sample contamination, repertoire overlap clustering matched CDR3 amino acid sequences but not nucleotide sequences. TCRdb reprocessed the public reads (quality trimming at Q25 with fastp, clone calling with MiXCR) and kept in-frame beta chains. Rows merge per CDR3 protein into single entries with the most common DNA and genes. The V and J calls were not made by the authors but by TCRdb's processing. For this sample there are about 260,000 distinct CDR3 sequences; 36% appear just once. Around 4.8% of the sample is held by the ten biggest clonotypes.

The sequence came from a girl aged 10 to 17 with multiple sclerosis. The rearranged chain carries TRBV5-5 and TRBJ2-3; TRBD2 could be the D gene, as 6 bases match. Sequences were obtained from blood. The DNA is TGTGCCAGCAGCTTGGGTGCGGCTAGCGGCACAGATACGCAGTATTTT. This gives the protein CASSLGAASGTDTQYF. Outside the CDR3, residues come from the reference TRBV5-5 and TRBJ2-3 proteins, so the full variable domain is: DAGVTQSPTHLIKTRGQQVTLRCSPISGHKSVSWYQQVLGQGPQFIFQYYEKEERGRGNFPDRFSARQFPNYSSELNVNALLLGDSALYLCASSLGAASGTDTQYFGPGTRLTVL.